This T cell receptor (beta chain) was retrieved from a study of cytomegalovirus exposure and HLA in healthy donors (dated by TCRdb to the late 2010s). In terms of the full investigation: An earlier analysis of about 560 of the donors reported 276 Gb of sequence data and 95 million to 130 million unique TCR beta sequences obtained from 180 million or so T cells. In addition to the first cohort of 666 subjects, a separate validation cohort of approximately 110 different subjects was used. Roughly 5 DR-DQ haplotypes were handled as single units for association and clustering because linkage in the cohort was strong. A later analysis re-analyzed previously published TCR beta repertoires from 650 to 800 donors and added high-resolution HLA genotyping to study TCR occurrence patterns. The later analysis used no new phenotypic data to find candidate immune exposures, relying instead on TCR beta sequences and their occurrence across donors. Donor age, sex, ethnicity and CMV serostatus were compiled alongside the repertoire data. HLA typing covered class I and class II loci at four-digit resolution. High-throughput TCR immunosequencing, statistical association of individual TCRs with disease status, and machine learning were combined to predict cytomegalovirus infection status. The study profiled the T cell repertoires of around 700 subjects by immunosequencing and related them to cytomegalovirus serostatus. Genome-wide SNP genotypes for about 65% of the roughly 670 donors were used in a later genetic analysis, which treated that subset as a discovery cohort. To decide whether each TCR beta V gene segment behaved as functional or pseudogenic, an earlier analysis of some 600 of the donors relied on high-throughput TCR beta sequencing. The number of donors typed differed by locus, with 629-630 for A, B, C, DRB1 and DQB1, around 500 for DQA1, about 610 for DPA1, and around 460 for DPB1. On average, 235,054 unique TCR beta nucleotide sequences were sequenced per donor among some 430 genotyped donors of the cohort, with 15% to 20% of those sequences being non-productive. Approximately 310 gigabases of sequencing data and some 85 million unique TCR sequences were included in an early release covering roughly 600 HLA-typed donors. Of the roughly 400 genotyped donors, 75% to 85% were placed in the genetic ancestry cluster associated with self-reported Caucasian donors. Every repertoire in the discovery cohort had been generated on one and the same sequencing platform. The study aimed to test whether signatures of past pathogen exposure could be identified by cataloging public T cell receptors.

The cohort was made up of several hundred healthy bone marrow donors. All cohort members were sampled while nominally healthy, although unrecorded immune exposures were likely present. The donor tested CMV seropositive and was one of the 289 seropositive cohort members. A peripheral blood sample was provided by each donor, and peripheral blood mononuclear cells were used for TCR beta sequencing. The Qiagen DNeasy Blood Extraction Kit was used to extract genomic DNA from the blood cell samples. Comment on this clone: The clone's antigen remains unknown. No quality values exist for individual bases; no much larger clone is one base distant.

Library preparation was by the immunoSEQ multiplex PCR assay. For the multiplex PCR, a mixture combining 60 forward primers for TCR Vbeta segments and 13 reverse primers for TCR Jbeta segments was used. The CDR3 region of rearranged TCR beta genes was amplified from genomic DNA with a multiplex PCR assay. Amplified TCR beta libraries were sequenced as 87-base-pair reads on the Illumina HiSeq System. The study's own analysis went as follows. Across the 670 or so repertoires, a later analysis counted 80 million or so unique TCR beta chains, approximately 12 million of which were shared by at least two donors. Raw reads were error-corrected and collapsed into unique sequences with a nearest-neighbor algorithm that merged closely related sequences to remove PCR and sequencing errors. To assign V, D and J gene segments, CDR3 sequences were aligned to IMGT reference sequences. For a sequence to be retained, at least a six-nucleotide match to both a V gene segment and a J gene segment was required. Rearrangements were classified as productive when the CDR3 lacked stop codons and remained in frame with V and J, and all other rearrangements were classified as non-productive. CDR3 was defined by IMGT convention, running from the second conserved V-encoded cysteine to the conserved J-encoded phenylalanine. The earlier analysis of about 590 of the donors excluded sequences that lacked an unambiguous match to a single V gene segment. In an earlier analysis of roughly 500 of the donors, V segments were called functional above 56.7% productive rearrangements and were called segregating when the between-donor standard deviation exceeded 5%. To diagnose cytomegalovirus status from the catalog of TCR beta chain sequences, a statistical classification framework was built. In a later analysis, V and J genes were assigned by comparing TCR nucleotide sequences against IMGT/GENE-DB human TR gene sequences. In a later analysis, CDR3 sequences and most-parsimonious VDJ recombination scenarios were assigned using the TCRdist pipeline. In a later analysis, each TCR beta chain was defined by its CDR3 amino acid sequence together with its V-gene family, and reads lacking a unique V-gene family were excluded. To address suspected cross-contamination and a sequencing artifact, a later analysis removed under 600 highly shared, low-generation-probability nucleotide sequences. For each public chain, a later analysis derived a clonal expansion index from normalized ranks of inferred template counts within each repertoire. In a later analysis, generation probabilities were computed with a VDJ recombination model fitted to out-of-frame rearrangements, and the resulting probabilities were checked against IGoR. In a later analysis, TCR-TCR, TCR-HLA and TCR-CMV co-occurrence was scored with hypergeometric tests, and a repertoire-size bias correction was applied to TCR pairs. False discovery rates were estimated in a later analysis by permuting HLA or CMV assignments 20 times. In a later analysis, co-occurring TCRs were grouped with DBSCAN, and TCRdist sequence similarity was added when clustering was performed within HLA-allele-positive subsets. Repertoires with fewer than 30,000 or more than 120,000 public chains were left out of co-occurrence clustering, as were five repertoires with anomalous nucleotide sharing. TCRdb took over this immuneACCESS table, retaining in-frame rearrangements with V and J assigned. Such tables are incomplete; in checked studies, under half of the missing clones stem from an unresolved V gene, and the remainder is unexplained. V, J and clone size are taken as reported in that table, and D and trimming were inferred from the DNA itself. This sample comprises about 98,000 clones, roughly 80% of them detected only once. The ten largest clones add up to approximately 15% of the sample.

Study-wide conclusions, independent of this receptor: A group of highly shared sequence variants was considered likely to be a technical artifact of the sequencing pipeline. Because HLA typing was unavailable for some donors at each locus, only the typed subset was used in association tests. According to a later analysis, parvovirus B19, influenza, CMV and Epstein-Barr virus appeared linked to several top co-occurrence clusters. In vitro tests confirmed that a few of the cytomegalovirus-associated TCR beta chains recognize cytomegalovirus antigens. At a false discovery rate of 0.05, a later analysis linked approximately 18,000 TCR beta sequences to specific HLA alleles. Sequencing depth was assumed to be roughly uniform across donors in the presence/absence analyses, though that assumption may not hold. Cytomegalovirus status was reported to be diagnosed by the classifier with high specificity and sensitivity in both the original and validation cohorts. Most TCR sequences were observed very rarely across donors, whereas some public TCRs were present in many individuals. The authors suggested that the approach could potentially be extended to other disease states and immunological phenotypes. In a later analysis, the rate of TCR association differed among HLA loci, with DRB1 alleles having the most associated TCRs and HLA-C alleles having the fewest. In this cohort, only TCR beta chains were sequenced, and detectable features were limited by the absence of alpha or paired-chain data. CMV serostatus was the only immune exposure information available for the cohort. A later genetic analysis reported fewer N-insertions in productive TCRs among donors in an Asian-associated ancestry cluster than the roughly 700-donor mean. In a later analysis, HLA-associated TCR beta chains showed more clonal expansion and lower generation probabilities than non-associated chains that were equally common. According to a later analysis, most CMV-associated TCR beta chains appeared to be HLA-restricted, and the HLA associations seemed to be driven largely by CMV exposure. In a later genetic analysis, a missense DCLRE1C variant was associated with V-gene and J-gene trimming of TCR beta chains, and the association was replicated in an independent cohort. The earlier analysis of around 600 of the donors excluded 15 to 20 rarely observed V segments, including chromosome 9 orphons, because counts were too low. Correlated functional status among segregating V segments might be attributable to linkage disequilibrium, but an unknown experimental factor could not be ruled out. Strong co-occurrence of HLA alleles, especially DR and DQ, made assigning TCR associations to individual alleles difficult. In an earlier analysis of approximately 590 of the donors, most TCR beta V segments appeared in productive rearrangements about 90% or about 30% of the time, broadly matching IMGT annotations. A total of 150 to 200 TCR beta chains were listed by the study as associated with cytomegalovirus. Because the 87-base-pair reads could not distinguish some IMGT-functional V segments, including TRBV6-2 and TRBV6-3, those segments were excluded. A further reported finding was that TCR beta sequences accurately predicted the HLA-A and HLA-B alleles for most subjects in the first cohort.

Trimming costs V 2 bases and J 2 bases, and their ends lie 7 bases apart. CDR1 and CDR2 were assigned from the germline V gene as MNHEY and SVGAGI. The CDR3 has 15 amino acids, counting the end cysteine and phenylalanine. The entry retains the CDR3 DNA only, 45 bases that are in frame from base 1. The sequence joins TRBV6-5 to TRBJ2-6; TRBD1 is perhaps the D gene, given 6 matching bases. This receptor was taken from a man aged 55 to 70 in good health and CMV-seropositive. The sample consisted of PBMCs. The nucleotide sequence is given as TGTGCCAGCAGTTACGGGGGCACTGGGGCCAACGTCCTGACTTTC. Its coded protein is CASSYGGTGANVLTF.